The sequence of this TCR beta chain was determined in a study of T cell responses to AZD1222 COVID-19 vaccine. The method was immunoSEQ multiplex PCR; TCRdb's version includes in-frame clones alone and lacks a portion of them. The sample lists approximately 130,000 clones, more than 85% occurring once. Pooled samples include second doses given at about 4 or 12 weeks. The germline V gene has CDR1 KGHSH and CDR2 LQKENI. The ends lost 2 bases at V and 7 bases at J; junction bases unmatched: 11. The CDR3 loop spans 15 amino acids. V gene TRBV18 combines with J gene TRBJ2-7; TRBD2 agrees at 7 bases. The sequence came from an adult who received the AZD1222 COVID-19 vaccine. Sequencing was performed on peripheral blood, taken 28 days after the second AZD1222 dose. For the CDR3, the DNA is TGTGCCAGCTCACCATCGGTGGGAGGCGGGGGTGAGCAGTACTTC. It codes for CASSPSVGGGGEQYF. The full variable domain, completed using reference TRBV18 and TRBJ2-7, is NAGVMQNPRHLVRRRGQEARLRCSPMKGHSHVYWYRQLPEEGLKFMVYLQKENIIDESGMPKERFSAEFPKEGPSILRIQQVVRGDSAAYFCASSPSVGGGGEQYFGPGTRLTVT.